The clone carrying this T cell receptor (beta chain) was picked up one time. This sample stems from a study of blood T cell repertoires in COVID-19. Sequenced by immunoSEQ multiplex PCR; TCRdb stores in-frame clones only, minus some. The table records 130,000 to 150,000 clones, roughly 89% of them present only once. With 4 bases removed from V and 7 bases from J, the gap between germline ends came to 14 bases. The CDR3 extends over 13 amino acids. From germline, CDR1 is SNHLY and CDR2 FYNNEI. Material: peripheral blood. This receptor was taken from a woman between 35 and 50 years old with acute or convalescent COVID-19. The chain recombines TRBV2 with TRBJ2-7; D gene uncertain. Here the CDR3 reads CASSVSGLREQYF. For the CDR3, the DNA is TGTGCCAGCAGTGTCTCGGGTTTGAGGGAGCAGTACTTC.